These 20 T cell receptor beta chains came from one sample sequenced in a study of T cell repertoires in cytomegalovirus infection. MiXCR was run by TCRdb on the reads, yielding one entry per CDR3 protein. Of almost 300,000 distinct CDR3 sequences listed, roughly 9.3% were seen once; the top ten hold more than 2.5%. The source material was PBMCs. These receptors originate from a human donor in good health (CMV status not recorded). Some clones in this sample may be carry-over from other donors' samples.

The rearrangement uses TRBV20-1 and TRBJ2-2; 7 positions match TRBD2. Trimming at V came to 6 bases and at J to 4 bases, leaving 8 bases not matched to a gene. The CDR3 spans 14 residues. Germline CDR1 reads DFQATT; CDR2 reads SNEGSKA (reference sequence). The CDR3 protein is CSARDYNPTGELFF. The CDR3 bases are TGCAGTGCAAGGGACTACAATCCCACCGGGGAGCTGTTTTTT.

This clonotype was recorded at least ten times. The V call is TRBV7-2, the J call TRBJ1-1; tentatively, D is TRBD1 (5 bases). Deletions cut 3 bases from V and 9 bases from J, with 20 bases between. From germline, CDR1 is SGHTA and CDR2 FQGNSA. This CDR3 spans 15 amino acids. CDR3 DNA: TGTGCCAGCAGCTTTCCGGCGCAGGGCGGTAGGAAAGCTTTCTTT. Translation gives CASSFPAQGGRKAFF.

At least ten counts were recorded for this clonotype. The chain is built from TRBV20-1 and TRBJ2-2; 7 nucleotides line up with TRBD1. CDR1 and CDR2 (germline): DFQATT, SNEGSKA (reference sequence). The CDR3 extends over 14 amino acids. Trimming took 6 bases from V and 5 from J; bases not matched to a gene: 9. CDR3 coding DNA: TGCAGTGCCCCGACAGGGCTCCGAACCGGGGAGCTGTTTTTT. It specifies CSAPTGLRTGELFF.

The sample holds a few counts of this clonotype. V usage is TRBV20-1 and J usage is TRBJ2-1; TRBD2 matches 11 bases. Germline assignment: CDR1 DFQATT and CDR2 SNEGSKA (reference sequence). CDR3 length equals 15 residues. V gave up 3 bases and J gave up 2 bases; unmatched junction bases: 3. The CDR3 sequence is CSASVAGGPYNEQFF. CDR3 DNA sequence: TGCAGTGCTAGTGTAGCGGGGGGGCCCTACAATGAGCAGTTCTTC.

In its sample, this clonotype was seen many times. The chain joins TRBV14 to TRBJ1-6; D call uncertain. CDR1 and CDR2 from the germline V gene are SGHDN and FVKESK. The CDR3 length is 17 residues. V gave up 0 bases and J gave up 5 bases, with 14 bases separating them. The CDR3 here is CASSQERVGLDNSPLHF. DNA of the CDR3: TGTGCCAGCAGCCAAGAGAGGGTAGGACTTGATAATTCACCCCTCCACTTT.

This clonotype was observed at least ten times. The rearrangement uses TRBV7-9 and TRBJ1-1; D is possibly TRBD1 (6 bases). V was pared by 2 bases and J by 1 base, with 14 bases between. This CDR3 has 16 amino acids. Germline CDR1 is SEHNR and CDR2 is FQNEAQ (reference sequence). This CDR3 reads CASSLLGGRWNTEAFF. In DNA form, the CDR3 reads TGTGCCAGCAGCTTACTCGGGGGGCGGTGGAACACTGAAGCTTTCTTT.

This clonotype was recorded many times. The CDR3 spells CASKGQGVDEQYV. CDR3 coding DNA: TGTGCCAGCAAGGGACAGGGGGTCGACGAGCAGTACGTC. This chain connects TRBV7-9 to TRBJ2-7; 11 positions match TRBD1. This CDR3 contains 13 residues. Losses at the gene ends were 7 bases for V and 5 bases for J; bases not matched to a gene: 4. Germline V gives CDR1 SEHNR, CDR2 FQNEAQ (reference sequence).

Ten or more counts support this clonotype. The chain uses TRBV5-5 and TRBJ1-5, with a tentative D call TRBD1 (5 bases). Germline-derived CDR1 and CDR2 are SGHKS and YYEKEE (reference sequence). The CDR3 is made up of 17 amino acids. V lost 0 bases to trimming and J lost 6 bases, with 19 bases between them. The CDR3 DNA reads TGTGCCAGCAGCTTGGCCGAGGGGTCGGGTGGCAGTCAGCCCCAGCATTTT. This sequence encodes CASSLAEGSGGSQPQHF.

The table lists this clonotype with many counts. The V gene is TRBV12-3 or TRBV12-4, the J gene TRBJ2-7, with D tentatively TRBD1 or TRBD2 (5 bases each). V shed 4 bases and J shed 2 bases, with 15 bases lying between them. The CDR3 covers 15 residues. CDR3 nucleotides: TGTGCCAGCAGTTCGACTTGGGGGTTCCCCTACGAGCAGTACGTC. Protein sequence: CASSSTWGFPYEQYV.

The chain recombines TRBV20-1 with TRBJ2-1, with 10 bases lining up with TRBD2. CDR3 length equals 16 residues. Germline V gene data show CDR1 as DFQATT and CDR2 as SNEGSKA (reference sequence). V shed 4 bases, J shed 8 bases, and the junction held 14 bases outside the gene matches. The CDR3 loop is CSAKTTEAGGLDEQFF. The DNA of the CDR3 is TGCAGTGCTAAAACGACGGAAGCGGGGGGGCTCGATGAGCAGTTCTTC.

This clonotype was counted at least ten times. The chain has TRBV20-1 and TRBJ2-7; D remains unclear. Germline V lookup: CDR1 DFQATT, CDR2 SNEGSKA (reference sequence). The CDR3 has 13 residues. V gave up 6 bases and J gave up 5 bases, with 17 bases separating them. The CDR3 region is CSAPRAPFDEQYF. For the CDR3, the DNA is TGCAGTGCCCCCCGGGCTCCCTTCGACGAGCAGTACTTC.

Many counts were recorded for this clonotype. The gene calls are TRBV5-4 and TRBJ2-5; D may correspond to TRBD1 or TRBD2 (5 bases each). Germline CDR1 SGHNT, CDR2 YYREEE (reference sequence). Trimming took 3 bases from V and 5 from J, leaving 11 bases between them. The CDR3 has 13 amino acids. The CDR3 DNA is TGTGCCAGCAGCTGGGACCCTAAGGAGACCCAGTACTTC. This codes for CASSWDPKETQYF.

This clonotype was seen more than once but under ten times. CDR3 region: CSVEVGTTTNEKLFF. The CDR3 bases are TGCAGCGTTGAAGTCGGCACCACAACTAATGAAAAACTGTTTTTT. V gene TRBV29-1 combines with J gene TRBJ1-4; D is uncertain. V was cut by 1 base and J by 0 bases, with 9 bases left in between. The CDR3 is 15 residues long. Germline CDR1 and CDR2: SQVTM and ANQGSEA.

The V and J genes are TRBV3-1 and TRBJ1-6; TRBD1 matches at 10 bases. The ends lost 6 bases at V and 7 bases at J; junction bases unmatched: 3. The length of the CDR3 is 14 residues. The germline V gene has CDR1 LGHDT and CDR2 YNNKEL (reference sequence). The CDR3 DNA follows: TGTGCCAGCAGGGGACAGGGGAGGAATTCACCCCTCCACTTT. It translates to CASRGQGRNSPLHF.

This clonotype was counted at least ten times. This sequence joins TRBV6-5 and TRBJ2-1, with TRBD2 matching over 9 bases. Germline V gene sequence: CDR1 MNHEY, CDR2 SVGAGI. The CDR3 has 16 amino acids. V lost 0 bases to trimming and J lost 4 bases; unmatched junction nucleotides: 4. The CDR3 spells CASSYSIAGDYNEQFF. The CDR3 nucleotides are TGTGCCAGCAGTTACTCGATAGCGGGGGATTACAATGAGCAGTTCTTC.

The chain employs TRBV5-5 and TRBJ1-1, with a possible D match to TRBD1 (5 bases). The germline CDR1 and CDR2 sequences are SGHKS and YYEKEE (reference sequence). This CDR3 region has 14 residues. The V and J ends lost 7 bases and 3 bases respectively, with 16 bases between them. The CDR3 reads CASVPPQGHTEAFF. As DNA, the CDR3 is TGTGCCAGCGTTCCCCCGCAGGGCCACACTGAAGCTTTCTTT.

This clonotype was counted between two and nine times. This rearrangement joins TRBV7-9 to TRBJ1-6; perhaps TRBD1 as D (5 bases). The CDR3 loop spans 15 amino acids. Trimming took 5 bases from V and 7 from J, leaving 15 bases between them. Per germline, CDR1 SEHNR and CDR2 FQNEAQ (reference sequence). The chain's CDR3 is CASSTSTAPNSPLHF. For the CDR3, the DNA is TGTGCCAGCAGCACTTCGACAGCGCCAAATTCACCCCTCCACTTT.

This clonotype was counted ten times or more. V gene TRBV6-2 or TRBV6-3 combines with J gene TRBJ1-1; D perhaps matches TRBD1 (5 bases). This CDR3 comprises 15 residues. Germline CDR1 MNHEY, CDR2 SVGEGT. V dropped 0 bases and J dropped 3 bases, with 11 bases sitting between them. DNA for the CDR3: TGTGCCAGCAGTTACTCTCAGAGGGGTGACACTGAAGCTTTCTTT. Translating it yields CASSYSQRGDTEAFF.

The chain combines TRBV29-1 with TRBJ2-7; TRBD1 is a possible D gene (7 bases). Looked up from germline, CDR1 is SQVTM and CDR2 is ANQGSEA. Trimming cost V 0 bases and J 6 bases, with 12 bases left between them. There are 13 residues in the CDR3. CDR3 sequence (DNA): TGCAGCGTTGAAGAAAACAGGGGAGGCGAGCAGTACGTC. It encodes CSVEENRGGEQYV.

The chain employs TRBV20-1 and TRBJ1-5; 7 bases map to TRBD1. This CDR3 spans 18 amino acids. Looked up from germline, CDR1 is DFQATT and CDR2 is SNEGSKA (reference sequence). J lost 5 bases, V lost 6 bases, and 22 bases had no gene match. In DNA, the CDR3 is TGCAGTGCCAAGCTGTCCCCTCGGAAGGCAGGGGGTGATCAGCCCCAGCATTTT. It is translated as CSAKLSPRKAGGDQPQHF.